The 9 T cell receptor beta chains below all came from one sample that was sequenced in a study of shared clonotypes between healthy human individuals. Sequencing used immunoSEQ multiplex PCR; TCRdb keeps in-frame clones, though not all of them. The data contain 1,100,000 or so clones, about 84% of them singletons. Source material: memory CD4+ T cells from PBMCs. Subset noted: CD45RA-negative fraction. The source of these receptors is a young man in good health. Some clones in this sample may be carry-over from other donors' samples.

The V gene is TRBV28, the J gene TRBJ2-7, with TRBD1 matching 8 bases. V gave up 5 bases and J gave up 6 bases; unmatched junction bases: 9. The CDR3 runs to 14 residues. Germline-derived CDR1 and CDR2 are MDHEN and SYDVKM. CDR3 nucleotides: TGTGCCAGCAGTATCGGACAGGGCCAGGGCGAGCAGTACTTC. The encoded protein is CASSIGQGQGEQYF.

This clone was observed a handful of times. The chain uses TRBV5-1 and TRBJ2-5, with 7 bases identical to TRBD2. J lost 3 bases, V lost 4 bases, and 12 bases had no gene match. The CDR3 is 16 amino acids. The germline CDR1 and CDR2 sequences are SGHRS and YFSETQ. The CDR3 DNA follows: TGCGCCAGCAGCCCGCAAATACTAGCGAACAAAGAGACCCAGTACTTC. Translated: CASSPQILANKETQYF.

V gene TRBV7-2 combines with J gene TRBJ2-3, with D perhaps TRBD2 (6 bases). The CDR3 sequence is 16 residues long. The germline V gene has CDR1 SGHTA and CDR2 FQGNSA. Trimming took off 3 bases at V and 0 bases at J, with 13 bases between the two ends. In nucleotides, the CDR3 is TGTGCCAGCAGCTTCGGCGGGACTCTGAGCACAGATACGCAGTATTTT. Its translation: CASSFGGTLSTDTQYF.

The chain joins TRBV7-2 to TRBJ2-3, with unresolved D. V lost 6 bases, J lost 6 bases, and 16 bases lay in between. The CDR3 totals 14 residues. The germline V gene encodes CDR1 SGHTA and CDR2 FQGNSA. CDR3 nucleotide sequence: TGTGCCAGCAGGTCTCCTAACGCTGGGGATACGCAGTATTTT. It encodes CASRSPNAGDTQYF.

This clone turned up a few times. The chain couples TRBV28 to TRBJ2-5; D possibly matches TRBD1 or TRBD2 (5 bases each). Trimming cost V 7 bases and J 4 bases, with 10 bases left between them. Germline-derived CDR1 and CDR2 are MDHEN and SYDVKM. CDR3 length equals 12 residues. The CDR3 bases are TGTGCCAGCAACGAGGGGCCAGAGACCCAGTACTTC. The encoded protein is CASNEGPETQYF.

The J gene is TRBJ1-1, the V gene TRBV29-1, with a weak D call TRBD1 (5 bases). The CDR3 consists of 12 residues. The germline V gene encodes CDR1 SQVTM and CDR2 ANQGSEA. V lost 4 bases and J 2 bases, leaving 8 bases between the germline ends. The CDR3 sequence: CSVVTENTEAFF. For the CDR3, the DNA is TGCAGCGTTGTGACAGAAAACACTGAAGCTTTCTTT. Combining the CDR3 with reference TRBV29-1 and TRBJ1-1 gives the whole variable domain SAVISQKPSRDICQRGTSLTIQCQVDSQVTMMFWYRQQPGQSLTLIATANQGSEATYESGFVIDKFPISRPNLTFSTLTVSNMSPEDSSIYLCSVVTENTEAFFGQGTRLTVV.

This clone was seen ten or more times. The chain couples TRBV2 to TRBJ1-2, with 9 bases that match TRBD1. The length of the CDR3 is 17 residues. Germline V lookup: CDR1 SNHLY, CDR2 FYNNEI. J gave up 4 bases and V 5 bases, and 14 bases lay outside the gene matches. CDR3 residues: CASSISLRGQGIYGYTF. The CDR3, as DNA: TGTGCCAGCAGTATCAGTTTGAGGGGACAGGGCATCTATGGCTACACCTTC.

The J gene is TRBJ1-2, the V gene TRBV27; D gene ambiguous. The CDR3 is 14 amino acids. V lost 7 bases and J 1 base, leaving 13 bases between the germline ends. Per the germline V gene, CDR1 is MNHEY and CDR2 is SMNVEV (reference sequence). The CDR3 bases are TGTGCCAGCACCCGGTTTGGCGGTAACTATGGCTACACCTTC. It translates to CASTRFGGNYGYTF.

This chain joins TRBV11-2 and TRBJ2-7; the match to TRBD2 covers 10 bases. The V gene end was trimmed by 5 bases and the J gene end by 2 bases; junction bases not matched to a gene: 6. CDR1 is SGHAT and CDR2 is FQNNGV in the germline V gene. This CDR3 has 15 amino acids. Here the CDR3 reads CASSVAGTSAYEQYF. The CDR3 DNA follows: TGTGCCAGCAGCGTCGCCGGGACTAGCGCCTACGAGCAGTACTTC.